A single sample is the source of the 20 T cell receptor beta chains below, sequenced in a study of shared clonotypes between healthy human individuals. Profiled with immunoSEQ multiplex PCR; TCRdb holds only in-frame clones, not every one. The sample comprises 2.3 million or so clones, over 90% of which are singletons, and 0.35% to 0.5% rests with the top ten. What was sequenced was naive CD4+ T cells from PBMCs. Subset defined: CD45RA+ positively selected. These receptors were collected from a man younger than 35 in good health. Some clones in this sample may be carry-over from other donors' samples.

CDR3 coding DNA: TGTGCCAGCAGCCACGGGACAGGGGGAGACTATGGCTACACCTTC. It specifies CASSHGTGGDYGYTF. The V call is TRBV4-2, the J call TRBJ1-2; 11 nucleotides match TRBD1. This CDR3 is built from 15 residues. Germline CDR1 reads LGHNA; CDR2 reads YNFKEQ. With 3 bases clipped from V and 3 bases from J, the junction kept 3 bases outside the gene matches.

V gene TRBV5-1 combines with J gene TRBJ2-1; D possibly uses TRBD1 or TRBD2 (5 bases each). The CDR3 has 16 residues. Germline V gene data show CDR1 as SGHRS and CDR2 as YFSETQ. Between the trimmed V and J ends, which lost 3 bases and 15 bases, there was a span of 28 bases. CDR3 region: CASSSASGARVHSWFF. Written as DNA, the CDR3 is TGCGCCAGCAGCTCCGCGTCCGGGGCTAGGGTCCATTCTTGGTTCTTC. Complete variable domain (other parts from reference TRBV5-1 and TRBJ2-1): KAGVTQTPRYLIKTRGQQVTLSCSPISGHRSVSWYQQTPGQGLQFLFEYFSETQRNKGNFPGRFSGRQFSNSRSEMNVSTLELGDSALYLCASSSASGARVHSWFFGPGTRLTVL.

The CDR3 DNA reads TGTGCCAGAAGCTTGATGCAGTATAATCAGCCCCAGCATTTT. It translates to CARSLMQYNQPQHF. The chain carries TRBV5-3 and TRBJ1-5; D gene ambiguous. TRBV5-3 is recorded as an ORF, its role being uncertain. The CDR3 is made up of 14 amino acids. Trimming cost V 1 base and J 4 bases, with 9 bases left between them.

On this clone: This same CDR3 is encoded by further DNA sequences in the sample. Written as DNA, the CDR3 is TGTGCTAGTGGTTTAGGGGAGAACACTGAAGCTTTCTTT. Amino acids: CASGLGENTEAFF. The V call is TRBV12-5, the J call TRBJ1-1, with D possibly TRBD1 on 5 matching bases. Trimming took off 3 bases at V and 1 base at J, with 6 bases between the two ends. Germline CDR1 is LGHNT and CDR2 is FRNRAP. CDR3 length equals 13 residues.

V usage is TRBV6-5 and J usage is TRBJ2-7, with D possibly TRBD2 on 6 matching bases. The CDR3 runs to 15 residues. V was trimmed by 2 bases and J by 1 base, leaving 12 bases between them. Looked up from germline, CDR1 is MNHEY and CDR2 is SVGAGI. The CDR3 protein is CASSYTGLTSYEQYF. CDR3 nucleotide sequence: TGTGCCAGCAGTTACACCGGACTAACTTCCTACGAGCAGTACTTC.

This chain links TRBV25-1 with TRBJ2-1; 9 bases line up with TRBD1. Germline trimming cut 2 bases from V and 4 bases from J; bases unmatched to any gene: 6. This CDR3 is 16 amino acids long. CDR1 and CDR2 from the germline V gene are MGHDK and SYGVNS. The CDR3 nucleotides are TGTGCCAGCAGTGAACTGACAGGGGGGCTGTACAATGAGCAGTTCTTC. Its protein is CASSELTGGLYNEQFF.

This clone was detected once. Other DNA sequences in this specimen translate into the identical CDR3. The DNA for the CDR3 is TGCAGCGTTAGAGGGGGCGGGGAGACCCAGTACTTC. It codes for CSVRGGGETQYF. The rearrangement joins TRBV29-1 to TRBJ2-5, with 7 bases fitting TRBD1. V lost 5 bases and J lost 5; bases outside the gene matches: 5. CDR1 is SQVTM and CDR2 is ANQGSEA in the germline V gene. The CDR3 runs 12 residues.

For this clone: Other DNA sequences in the same sample also yield this CDR3. The J gene is TRBJ1-5, the V gene TRBV15, with D possibly matching TRBD1 (5 bases). This CDR3 spans 16 amino acids. The V gene's germline CDR1 is LNHNV and CDR2 YYDKDF (reference sequence). Trimming shortened V by 1 base and J by 2 bases, and 12 bases separated the two germline ends. Written as DNA, the CDR3 is TGTGCCACCAGCAGAGGGAGGGGCGAGGGCAATCAGCCCCAGCATTTT. Amino acid sequence: CATSRGRGEGNQPQHF.

The chain has TRBV2 and TRBJ2-7, with 7 positions matching TRBD2. Trimming at V came to 2 bases and at J to 3 bases, leaving 7 bases not matched to a gene. The CDR3 runs to 15 residues. Germline V gives CDR1 SNHLY, CDR2 FYNNEI. This CDR3 reads CASSEPTAGRYEQYF. DNA of the CDR3: TGTGCCAGCAGTGAACCAACAGCGGGGCGCTACGAGCAGTACTTC.

This chain links TRBV5-1 with TRBJ2-1, with a tentative D call TRBD2 (6 bases). With 4 bases removed from V and 9 bases from J, the gap between germline ends came to 17 bases. The CDR3 extends over 14 amino acids. Germline assignment: CDR1 SGHRS and CDR2 YFSETQ. CDR3 in amino acids: CASSLVVAGGEQFF. The CDR3, as DNA: TGCGCCAGCAGCCTGGTGGTAGCCGGGGGTGAGCAGTTCTTC.

This clone was detected only a few times. The chain recombines TRBV7-3 with TRBJ2-1; 7 nucleotides line up with TRBD1. This CDR3 region has 13 residues. Germline values: CDR1 SGHTA, CDR2 FQGTGA. With V trimmed by 5 bases and J by 4 bases, 2 bases remained unmatched. In nucleotides, the CDR3 is TGTGCCAGCAGCCAGGGACAGTACAATGAGCAGTTCTTC. It encodes CASSQGQYNEQFF.

The CDR3 nucleotides are TGTGCCAGCAGTGCGCCCCCCCTGGTGGGAGGGCCCTCCGAGCAGTACTTC. Translating gives CASSAPPLVGGPSEQYF. J is TRBJ2-7 and V is TRBV2; 7 bases line up with TRBD2. Per germline, CDR1 SNHLY and CDR2 FYNNEI. The CDR3 consists of 17 residues. Trimming cost V 4 bases and J 6 bases; bases outside gene matches: 18.

This clone was recorded only once. CDR3 coding DNA: TGTGCCAGCACGGGACAGAGCAATCAGCCCCAGCATTTT. Its protein product is CASTGQSNQPQHF. The rearrangement links TRBV6-5 to TRBJ1-5; 7 nucleotides line up with TRBD1. Germline trimming cut 7 bases from V and 1 base from J; bases unmatched to any gene: 1. The germline gives CDR1 MNHEY, CDR2 SVGAGI. The CDR3 spans 13 residues.

The chain has TRBV5-4 and TRBJ2-7; tentative D call: TRBD1 (5 bases). Trimming stripped 1 base from V and 0 bases from J, with 11 bases between. This CDR3 has 15 amino acids. The germline gives CDR1 SGHNT, CDR2 YYREEE (reference sequence). CDR3 region: CASSLQAGISYEQYF. In nucleotides, the CDR3 is TGTGCCAGCAGCTTGCAGGCAGGGATCTCCTACGAGCAGTACTTC.

This chain joins TRBV5-4 and TRBJ2-1; D possibly matches TRBD1 or TRBD2 (5 bases each). This CDR3 is 15 amino acids long. The germline V gene has CDR1 SGHNT and CDR2 YYREEE (reference sequence). With 2 bases removed from V and 4 bases from J, the gap between germline ends came to 13 bases. The CDR3 coding sequence is TGTGCCAGCAGCTTAACGGGACGGGGTTACAATGAGCAGTTCTTC. Residues: CASSLTGRGYNEQFF.

V usage is TRBV5-1 and J usage is TRBJ2-5; no reliable D call. The CDR3 runs to 13 residues. The germline CDR1 and CDR2 sequences are SGHRS and YFSETQ. Trimming took 7 bases from V and 2 from J, leaving 12 bases between them. The CDR3 region is CASFRTPQETQYF. The CDR3 bases are TGCGCCAGCTTCCGAACCCCGCAAGAGACCCAGTACTTC.

Comment on this clone: The sample contains more than one DNA sequence encoding this CDR3. The chain combines TRBV7-6 with TRBJ2-3; 10 bases fit TRBD2. The V and J ends lost 5 bases and 6 bases, in that order; junction bases with no gene match: 5. This CDR3 has 14 residues. CDR1 SGHVS and CDR2 FNYEAQ come from the germline V gene. The CDR3 DNA is TGTGCCAGCAGCCCGAGCGGGAGGGGCGATACGCAGTATTTT. The encoded protein is CASSPSGRGDTQYF. The whole variable domain, remainder taken from reference TRBV7-6 and TRBJ2-3, is GAGVSQSPRYKVTKRGQDVALRCDPISGHVSLYWYRQALGQGPEFLTYFNYEAQQDKSGLPNDRFSAERPEGSISTLTIQRTEQRDSAMYRCASSPSGRGDTQYFGPGTRLTVL.

The chain carries TRBV7-9 and TRBJ2-1; D gene uncertain. The ends were cut back, 5 bases at V and 10 bases at J, with 12 bases in the middle. The CDR3 has 12 residues. Per the germline V gene, CDR1 is SEHNR and CDR2 is FQNEAQ (reference sequence). CDR3 protein: CASSPVDREQFF. As DNA, the CDR3 is TGTGCCAGCAGCCCCGTTGACCGGGAGCAGTTCTTC.

The V and J genes are TRBV5-4 and TRBJ2-3; D is unresolved. The CDR3 is 13 amino acids. Germline CDR1 and CDR2: SGHNT and YYREEE (reference sequence). V was pared by 4 bases and J by 2 bases, with 8 bases between. DNA for the CDR3: TGTGCCAGCAGCCCATTAATCACAGATACGCAGTATTTT. Protein product: CASSPLITDTQYF.

The chain is built from TRBV29-1 and TRBJ1-5; D is uncertain. CDR1 is SQVTM, CDR2 ANQGSEA, per germline. V dropped 4 bases and J dropped 0 bases, with 4 bases sitting between them. This CDR3 has 12 residues. CDR3 sequence: CSVAVSNQPQHF. The CDR3 region has the DNA TGCAGCGTTGCAGTTAGCAATCAGCCCCAGCATTTT.